This T cell receptor (beta chain) was identified in a study of blood T cell repertoires in COVID-19. Looking at the study overall: Specimens from acute and convalescent COVID-19 originated in the United States, Italy and Spain.

The V gene lost 5 bases and the J gene lost 8 bases, with 4 bases spanning the gap. The CDR3 covers 10 residues. Profiled with immunoSEQ multiplex PCR; TCRdb holds only in-frame clones, not every one. The data show hundreds of thousands of clones, 70% to 90% seen once. V is TRBV12-3 or TRBV12-4 and J is TRBJ2-1; D is ambiguous. The clonotype comes from a man between 40 and 49 years old with acute or convalescent COVID-19. Sequencing was done on a sample of peripheral blood. The CDR3 is CASSRDEQFF. In DNA, the CDR3 is TGTGCCAGCAGTCGGGATGAGCAGTTCTTC.